This T cell receptor (beta chain) was profiled in a study of beta chain features in type 1 diabetes. Study in general: All of the samples together had roughly 110 million sorted cells examined.

Findings and caveats of the study: For patients and controls alike, PCR might favor shorter templates to the same degree.

Losses at the gene ends were 6 bases for V and 4 bases for J; bases not matched to a gene: 5. CDR1 and CDR2 from the germline V gene are SGHRS and YFSETQ. The CDR3 loop spans 15 amino acids. Expressed TCRB transcripts were sequenced because the entire RNA isolate underwent reverse transcription. Some clones are missing from TCRdb's copy, which holds only in-frame ones; the method was immunoSEQ multiplex PCR. The sample consists of almost 250,000 clones, about 14% of them appearing once. This clone was counted between two and nine times. What it binds is unknown. Researchers reported sorting CD4+ naive, central memory, regulatory and stem cell-like memory cells via CD45RO/CCR7/CD25/CD127/CD95/CD27. Sorted populations all exceeded 95% purity.

V and J are TRBV5-1 and TRBJ2-2, with TRBD1 matching over 11 bases. The sequence was obtained from a woman aged 40 to 49 in good health. The sample was naive CD4+ T cells from blood. The CDR3 DNA reads TGCGCCAGCAACATGGGGACAGGGGGCACCGGGGAGCTGTTTTTT. Its translation is CASNMGTGGTGELFF.